Included here is one TCR beta chain sequence, with context. Which antigen it targets is not known. The input lacks base qualities; no much larger clone sits a single base away. The data were taken from a study of cytomegalovirus exposure and HLA in healthy donors (dated by TCRdb to between 2016 and 2019). As for the study more broadly: An earlier analysis of some 500 of the donors reported 250 to 300 Gb of sequence data and more than 90 million unique TCR beta sequences from some 180 million T cells. On average, approximately 250,000 unique TCR beta nucleotide sequences were sequenced per donor among some 420 genotyped donors of the cohort, with roughly 20% of those sequences being non-productive. Donor age, sex, ethnicity and CMV serostatus were compiled together with the repertoire data. In addition to the first cohort of roughly 670 subjects, a separate validation cohort of around 110 different subjects was used. An early release that covered fewer than 750 HLA-typed donors contained approximately 320 gigabases of sequencing data and some 87 million unique TCR sequences. Using immunosequencing, the study profiled T cell repertoires from about 650 subjects and related those repertoires to cytomegalovirus serostatus. Both class I and class II loci were covered by HLA typing, at four-digit resolution. In the later analysis, no new phenotypic data were used to find candidate immune exposures; instead, reliance was placed on TCR beta sequences and their occurrence across donors. Five DR-DQ haplotypes were treated as single units for association and clustering because of strong linkage in the cohort. In an earlier analysis of 587 of the donors, high-throughput TCR beta sequencing was used to judge whether each TCR beta V gene segment behaved as functional or pseudogenic. Of the roughly 400 genotyped donors, roughly 80% were placed in the genetic ancestry cluster associated with self-reported Caucasian donors. To study patterns of TCR occurrence, a later analysis re-analyzed previously published TCR beta repertoires from 500 to 850 donors and added high-resolution HLA genotyping. A later genetic analysis used genome-wide SNP genotypes for about 55% of the 666 donors, treating that subset as a discovery cohort. Every repertoire in the discovery cohort had been generated on one and the same sequencing platform. The study was designed to test whether signatures of past pathogen exposure could be identified by cataloging public T cell receptors. Typing coverage varied by locus: roughly 620-640 donors for A, B, C, DRB1 and DQB1; under 550 for DQA1; about 600 for DPA1; around 490 for DPB1. High-throughput TCR immunosequencing, statistical association of individual TCRs with disease status, and machine learning were combined to predict cytomegalovirus infection status. On the study overall, not on this receptor specifically: The only immune exposure information available for the cohort was CMV serostatus. In a later analysis, HLA-associated TCR beta chains showed more clonal expansion and lower generation probabilities than non-associated chains that were equally common. The classifier was reported to diagnose cytomegalovirus status with high specificity and sensitivity in both the original cohort and the validation cohort. Most TCR sequences were seen in very few donors, while some public TCRs were found in many individuals. The authors suggested that the approach could potentially be extended to other disease states and immunological phenotypes. A later genetic analysis associated a missense DCLRE1C variant with V-gene and J-gene trimming of TCR beta chains, and an independent cohort replicated the association. The 87-base-pair reads could not distinguish some IMGT-functional V segments, including TRBV6-2 and TRBV6-3, so those segments were excluded. A later analysis associated 15,000 to 20,000 TCR beta sequences with specific HLA alleles at a false discovery rate of 0.05. A further reported finding was that TCR beta sequences accurately predicted the HLA-A and HLA-B alleles for most subjects in the first cohort. The presence/absence analyses assumed that sequencing depth was roughly uniform across donors, and that assumption may not be true. According to a later analysis, most CMV-associated TCR beta chains appeared to be HLA-restricted, and the HLA associations seemed to be driven largely by CMV exposure. Because counts were too low, roughly 17 rarely observed V segments, including chromosome 9 orphons, were left out of the earlier analysis of over 550 of the donors. Strong co-occurrence of HLA alleles, especially DR and DQ, made assigning TCR associations to individual alleles difficult. A cluster of highly shared sequence variants was judged likely to represent a technical artifact of the sequencing pipeline. Correlated functional status among segregating V segments might be attributable to linkage disequilibrium, but an unknown experimental factor could not be ruled out. Because some donors lacked HLA typing at each locus, the association tests relied only on the typed subset. In a later analysis, the rate of TCR association differed among HLA loci, with DRB1 alleles having the most associated TCRs and HLA-C alleles having the fewest. According to a later analysis, parvovirus B19, influenza, CMV and Epstein-Barr virus appeared linked to several top co-occurrence clusters. Broadly in line with IMGT annotations, most TCR beta V segments showed up in productive rearrangements about 90% or about 30% of the time in an earlier analysis of several hundred of the donors. In vitro tests confirmed that a few of the cytomegalovirus-associated TCR beta chains recognize cytomegalovirus antigens. Only TCR beta chains were sequenced in this cohort, and the absence of alpha or paired-chain data limited detectable features. A total of 150 to 200 TCR beta chains were listed by the study as associated with cytomegalovirus. Compared with the roughly 600-donor mean, donors in an Asian-associated ancestry cluster had fewer N-insertions in productive TCRs, according to a later genetic analysis.

The cohort comprised hundreds of healthy bone marrow donors. Cohort members were all nominally healthy when sampled, although unrecorded immune exposures were likely present. The donor was CMV seronegative and was included in the group of 352 seronegative cohort members. A peripheral blood sample was provided by each donor, and peripheral blood mononuclear cells were used for TCR beta sequencing. The Qiagen DNeasy Blood Extraction Kit was used to extract genomic DNA from the blood cell samples. Libraries were built with the immunoSEQ multiplex PCR assay. For the multiplex PCR, a mixture combining 60 forward primers for TCR Vbeta segments and 13 reverse primers for TCR Jbeta segments was used. A multiplex PCR assay on genomic DNA amplified the CDR3 region of rearranged TCR beta genes. On the Illumina HiSeq System, the amplified TCR beta libraries were sequenced as 87-base-pair reads. The study's processing was this. Across the 670 or so repertoires, a later analysis counted some 80 million unique TCR beta chains, around 11 million of which were shared by at least two donors. Raw reads were error-corrected and collapsed into unique sequences by a nearest-neighbor algorithm in which closely related sequences were merged to remove PCR and sequencing errors. CDR3 sequences were aligned to IMGT reference sequences to assign V, D and J gene segments. For a sequence to be retained, a match of at least six nucleotides was required to both a V gene segment and a J gene segment. Rearrangements were called productive when the CDR3 lacked stop codons and stayed in frame with V and J; all others were non-productive. Following IMGT convention, CDR3 was defined as the stretch from the second conserved V-encoded cysteine up to the conserved J-encoded phenylalanine. The earlier analysis of 550 to 650 of the donors excluded any sequence lacking an unambiguous match to a single V gene segment. In an earlier analysis of 587 of the donors, a V segment was called functional when productive rearrangements were above 56.7%, and segregating when the standard deviation between donors exceeded 5%. A statistical classification framework was developed to diagnose cytomegalovirus status using the catalog of TCR beta chain sequences. A later analysis assigned V and J genes by comparing TCR nucleotide sequences with IMGT/GENE-DB human TR gene sequences. Using the TCRdist pipeline, a later analysis assigned CDR3 sequences along with most-parsimonious VDJ recombination scenarios. A later analysis defined each TCR beta chain by its CDR3 amino acid sequence plus V-gene family, and excluded reads lacking a unique V-gene family. To address suspected cross-contamination and a sequencing artifact, a later analysis removed around 590 highly shared, low-generation-probability nucleotide sequences. A later analysis calculated a clonal expansion index for each public chain from normalized within-repertoire ranks of inferred template counts. In a later analysis, generation probabilities were computed with a VDJ recombination model fitted to out-of-frame rearrangements, and the resulting probabilities were checked against IGoR. In a later analysis, TCR-TCR, TCR-HLA and TCR-CMV co-occurrence was scored with hypergeometric tests, and a repertoire-size bias correction was applied to TCR pairs. False discovery rates were estimated in a later analysis by permuting HLA or CMV assignments 20 times. In a later analysis, co-occurring TCRs were grouped with DBSCAN, and TCRdist sequence similarity was added when clustering was performed within HLA-allele-positive subsets. Repertoires with fewer than 30,000 or more than 120,000 public chains were left out of co-occurrence clustering, as were about 5 repertoires with anomalous nucleotide sharing. TCRdb provides this immuneACCESS table in a form limited to in-frame rearrangements. Some clones are lacking; in checked studies, under half of them reflect an unresolved V gene, and why the rest are absent is not known. The V and J calls and clone size were taken over from that table, and D and trimming were inferred from the DNA. The sample table holds 150,000 to 200,000 clones, of which roughly 79% were seen once. The top ten clonotypes cover approximately 2% of the sample.

Based on the germline V gene, the CDR1 and CDR2 sequences are MNHNS and SASEGT. Reading from cysteine to phenylalanine, the CDR3 counts 14 amino acids. Solely the CDR3 DNA is kept, with 42 bases framed from the first base. The junction carries 11 bases between V and J, which are trimmed by 2 bases and 4 bases respectively. This TCR came from a man aged 30 to 45 in good health and CMV-seronegative. The chain joins TRBV6-1 to TRBJ2-5; a weak D assignment points to TRBD1 (5 bases agree). Sequencing was carried out using PBMCs. CDR3 loop: CASSEQGRAETQYF. The DNA sequence is given as TGTGCCAGCAGTGAACAGGGCAGGGCAGAGACCCAGTACTTC.